Reported below is one T cell receptor (beta chain). The authors prepared the TCRbeta library with unique molecular identifiers. TCRdb called the PCR reads again in MiXCR, with one record for every CDR3 protein. The sample carries more than 450,000 distinct CDR3 sequences, approximately 20% recorded once. This record comes from a study of T-cell reconstitution after alpha-beta-depleted transplantation in children. V was cut by 2 bases and J by 5 bases, with 12 bases left in between. This CDR3 region has 14 residues. CDR1 and CDR2 (germline): MGHRA, YSYEKL. The chain recombines TRBV4-1 with TRBJ2-5; D is possibly TRBD1 (6 bases). The receptor was derived from a human donor who donated a stem cell graft to a child with acute lymphoblastic leukemia. The source was PBMCs from the stem cell graft donor, collected from the stem cell graft. The DNA of the CDR3 is TGCGCCAGCAGCCAAATCCTAAGGGGGGAGACCCAGTACTTC. The encoded protein is CASSQILRGETQYF.